These 10 T cell receptor beta chains were sequenced from one sample in a study of breast tumors, draining lymph nodes, adjacent tissues (dated by TCRdb to the mid-2010s). The method was multiplex PCR. Instrument used: Illumina HiSeq 2000. TCRdb redid the processing of the public reads, applying fastp at Q25 and MiXCR, and retained in-frame beta chains. Rows matching on CDR3 protein sequence are summarized as one entry with the most common DNA and genes. The sample table records about 230,000 distinct CDR3 sequences; roughly 32% of these occur just once. In total, the top ten clones hold about 1.4% of the sample. Lymph node samples came from the axillary draining lymph nodes of breast cancer patients. Sequences were obtained from axillary lymph node tissue. Every receptor here comes from a female donor with breast cancer. Some clones in this sample may be carry-over from other donors' samples.

V and J are TRBV5-1 and TRBJ2-4; 7 bases map to TRBD2. J lost 7 bases, V lost 4 bases, and 11 bases had no gene match. From germline, CDR1 is SGHRS and CDR2 YFSETQ. This CDR3 has 15 amino acids. Here the CDR3 reads CASSLSGRGNNIQYF. Written as DNA, the CDR3 is TGCGCCAGCAGCCTTAGTGGGAGGGGCAACAACATTCAGTACTTC.

This clonotype was picked up many times. The chain carries TRBV5-1 and TRBJ2-5; perhaps TRBD2 as D (5 bases). This CDR3 contains 13 residues. Germline lookup yields CDR1 SGHRS and CDR2 YFSETQ. V lost 4 bases and J 2 bases, leaving 9 bases between the germline ends. CDR3 protein: CASSASRQETQYF. As DNA, the CDR3 is TGCGCCAGCAGCGCTAGCAGACAAGAGACCCAGTACTTC.

This clonotype was seen many times. The chain uses TRBV2 and TRBJ2-1; 7 nucleotides align to TRBD2. The junction had 5 bases not matched to a gene; V was cut back by 6 bases and J by 3 bases. CDR1 and CDR2 (germline): SNHLY, FYNNEI. The CDR3 totals 14 residues. CDR3 region: CASRRKRDYNEQFF. CDR3 sequence (DNA): TGTGCCAGCAGAAGGAAGCGGGACTACAATGAGCAGTTCTTC.

This chain joins TRBV6-1 and TRBJ2-1; D is ambiguous. This CDR3 spans 13 amino acids. V shed 7 bases and J shed 4 bases, with 11 bases lying between them. Germline V lookup: CDR1 MNHNS, CDR2 SASEGT. The DNA of the CDR3 is TGTGCCAGCACTCCAGCCATGTACAATGAGCAGTTCTTC. Translating gives CASTPAMYNEQFF.

As to this clonotype: Because the CDR3 is missing its conserved closing phenylalanine or tryptophan, this is likely a read error. The V call is TRBV30, the J call TRBJ1-1; no firm D call. Germline CDR1 is GTSNPN and CDR2 is SVGIG (reference sequence). The CDR3 consists of 13 residues. Trimming shortened V by 7 bases and J by 1 base, and 13 bases separated the two germline ends. DNA of the CDR3: TGTGCCTTCCAGCGGACGGCGAACACTGAAGCTTTCTGT. Encoded protein: CAFQRTANTEAFC.

The V gene is TRBV29-1, the J gene TRBJ2-7; TRBD1 matches at 11 bases. Trimming removed 6 bases from V and 4 bases from J; junction bases left unmatched: 8. Germline CDR1 and CDR2: SQVTM and ANQGSEA. The CDR3 is 14 amino acids. This chain's CDR3 is CSVDPGQGEYEQYF. The CDR3 nucleotides read TGCAGCGTGGACCCGGGACAGGGGGAATACGAGCAGTACTTC.

The chain has TRBV24-1 and TRBJ2-1; TRBD2 matches at 8 bases. CDR3 length: 14 amino acids. Losses at the gene ends were 4 bases for V and 8 bases for J; bases not matched to a gene: 6. Germline CDR1 KGHDR, CDR2 SFDVKD. CDR3 nucleotide sequence: TGTGCCACCAGTGACCCGGGGGGGCGGGATGAGCAGTTCTTC. It translates to CATSDPGGRDEQFF.

Only one count was recorded for this clonotype. At one end the junction does not follow the germline gene, possibly because of a read error. The rearrangement links TRBV7-8 to TRBJ2-7; D possibly uses TRBD1 or TRBD2 (6 bases each). Germline V gene data show CDR1 as SGHVS and CDR2 as FQNEAQ. The CDR3 totals 15 residues. The CDR3 bases are TGTGCCAGCAGCCCGGTTAGGGGGAGGTCTGGGGAGCAGCACTTC. Protein: CASSPVRGRSGEQHF.

This chain joins TRBV19 and TRBJ1-5; 9 positions match TRBD1. The germline V gene encodes CDR1 LNHDA and CDR2 SQIVND (reference sequence). The CDR3 spans 15 residues. V lost 5 bases, J lost 7 bases, and 9 bases stayed unmatched. In nucleotides, the CDR3 is TGTGCCAGTAGTCCCGGGACAGGGATCCAACAGCCCCAGCATTTT. Residues: CASSPGTGIQQPQHF.

This clonotype has at least ten counts. This chain joins TRBV2 and TRBJ1-5; D not certain. Trimming took 6 bases from V and 2 from J, leaving 14 bases between them. The germline CDR1 and CDR2 sequences are SNHLY and FYNNEI. CDR3 length equals 15 residues. The CDR3 spells CASSSEGGGNQPQHF. The CDR3 DNA is TGTGCCAGCAGCTCCGAGGGCGGGGGCAATCAGCCCCAGCATTTT.